This T cell receptor beta chain was identified in a study of cytomegalovirus exposure and HLA in healthy donors. Study-wide results and caveats: For TCR beta chains, V- and J-gene trimming was later linked to a missense DCLRE1C variant.

This clone was found a few times. No antigen is known for it. The CDR3 totals 15 residues. Trimming took 5 bases from V and 8 from J; bases not matched to a gene: 9. The germline V gene encodes CDR1 MNHNY and CDR2 SVGAGI (reference sequence). The PCR used 60 Vbeta and 13 Jbeta primers. Here immunoSEQ multiplex PCR was the method, and the copy in TCRdb shows in-frame clones only, minus some. The table includes over 110,000 clones, about four fifths detected once. J is TRBJ2-5 and V is TRBV6-6; 12 bases are a match to TRBD2. This receptor was taken from a female donor in good health and CMV-seronegative. Sequenced material: PBMCs. CDR3 coding DNA: TGTGCCAGCAGTCACGGACTAGCGGGACTTCGCACCCAGTACTTC. It codes for CASSHGLAGLRTQYF.